This is a list of T cell receptor beta chains from one sample in a study of shared clonotypes between healthy human individuals. Libraries were prepared by immunoSEQ multiplex PCR; TCRdb keeps only in-frame clonotypes and omits some of them. The profile shows 2 million to 2.5 million clones, roughly 95% of them singletons. Sequencing used naive CD4+ T cells sorted from blood. These receptors were taken from a man between 18 and 35 years old in good health. The CDR3 runs from the conserved cysteine through the conserved F or W. D genes are given only for firm matches. Not all rows give a size; the values are once, few, many and, for expanded clones, a class.

j_gene: TRBJ1-1
d_gene: -
abundance: -
v_gene: TRBV2
CDR3aa: CASYEAGLTEAFF
CDR3nt: TGTGCCAGCTACGAGGCAGGCCTGACTGAAGCTTTCTTT

j_gene: TRBJ2-1
d_gene: TRBD1
abundance: -
v_gene: TRBV6-1
CDR3aa: CASSDLGQPPNEQFF
CDR3nt: TGTGCCAGCAGTGATTTGGGACAGCCTCCCAATGAGCAGTTCTTC

j_gene: TRBJ2-7
d_gene: TRBD1
abundance: -
v_gene: TRBV29-1
CDR3aa: CSEGYRDRGIDEQYF
CDR3nt: TGCAGCGAAGGGTACCGGGACAGGGGGATCGACGAGCAGTACTTC

j_gene: TRBJ1-4
d_gene: -
abundance: -
v_gene: TRBV30
CDR3aa: CAWSLGGTNEKLFF
CDR3nt: TGTGCCTGGAGTTTGGGAGGAACTAATGAAAAACTGTTTTTT

j_gene: TRBJ1-1
d_gene: -
abundance: -
v_gene: TRBV28
CDR3aa: CASSFLAWGRDTEAFF
CDR3nt: TGTGCCAGCAGTTTCCTCGCTTGGGGGCGAGATACTGAAGCTTTCTTT

j_gene: TRBJ1-5
d_gene: -
abundance: -
v_gene: TRBV28
CDR3aa: CASSTLGGLVQPQHF
CDR3nt: TGTGCCAGCAGCACTTTGGGGGGGTTGGTTCAGCCCCAGCATTTT

j_gene: TRBJ2-6
d_gene: -
abundance: -
v_gene: TRBV6-5
CDR3aa: CASSRQSSGANVLTF
CDR3nt: TGTGCCAGCAGCAGACAGAGCTCTGGGGCCAACGTCCTGACTTTC

j_gene: TRBJ1-2
d_gene: -
abundance: -
v_gene: TRBV14
CDR3aa: CASSQDMAGYGYTF
CDR3nt: TGTGCCAGCAGCCAAGATATGGCAGGGTATGGCTACACCTTC

j_gene: TRBJ2-2
d_gene: TRBD1
abundance: -
v_gene: TRBV10-3
CDR3aa: CAISGQGEESTGELFF
CDR3nt: TGTGCCATCAGTGGACAGGGGGAGGAAAGCACCGGGGAGCTGTTTTTT

j_gene: TRBJ2-2
d_gene: -
abundance: -
v_gene: TRBV27
CDR3aa: CASSLLRPTGELFF
CDR3nt: TGTGCCAGCAGTTTATTACGCCCCACCGGGGAGCTGTTTTTT

j_gene: TRBJ2-3
d_gene: -
abundance: -
v_gene: TRBV7-2
CDR3aa: CASSRGRGGTDTQYF
CDR3nt: TGTGCCAGCAGCAGGGGGCGGGGGGGCACAGATACGCAGTATTTT

j_gene: TRBJ2-7
d_gene: -
abundance: -
v_gene: TRBV11-2
CDR3aa: CASSLEGLRTYEQYF
CDR3nt: TGTGCCAGCAGCTTAGAAGGACTACGGACCTACGAGCAGTACTTC

j_gene: TRBJ1-3
d_gene: -
abundance: -
v_gene: TRBV7-2
CDR3aa: CASSFLGSGNTIYF
CDR3nt: TGTGCCAGCAGCTTTTTGGGGTCAGGAAACACCATATATTTT

j_gene: TRBJ2-7
d_gene: TRBD2
abundance: -
v_gene: TRBV18
CDR3aa: CASSPEALAVYEQYF
CDR3nt: TGTGCCAGCTCACCCGAAGCTCTAGCGGTTTACGAGCAGTACTTC

j_gene: TRBJ1-5
d_gene: TRBD1
abundance: -
v_gene: TRBV5-1
CDR3aa: CASSLGGQAQPQHF
CDR3nt: TGCGCCAGCAGCTTGGGAGGACAGGCTCAGCCCCAGCATTTT

j_gene: TRBJ1-2
d_gene: -
abundance: -
v_gene: TRBV12-1
CDR3aa: CASSRRDSNYGYTF
CDR3nt: TGTGCCAGCAGCAGACGGGACTCTAACTATGGCTACACCTTC

j_gene: TRBJ2-2
d_gene: -
abundance: once
v_gene: TRBV11-2
CDR3aa: CASSQEWGANTGELFF
CDR3nt: TGTGCCAGCAGCCAAGAATGGGGGGCTAACACCGGGGAGCTGTTTTTT

j_gene: TRBJ2-6
d_gene: TRBD2
abundance: -
v_gene: TRBV5-1
CDR3aa: CASSGGTSGVSGANVLTF
CDR3nt: TGCGCCAGCAGCGGAGGGACTAGCGGGGTCTCTGGGGCCAACGTCCTGACTTTC

j_gene: TRBJ1-5
d_gene: -
abundance: once
v_gene: TRBV18
CDR3aa: CASSPESGGLQPQHF
CDR3nt: TGTGCCAGCTCACCTGAGAGCGGAGGGTTGCAGCCCCAGCATTTT

j_gene: TRBJ1-6
d_gene: -
abundance: -
v_gene: TRBV25-1
CDR3aa: CASSDLDRDNSPLHF
CDR3nt: TGTGCCAGCAGTGACCTTGACCGAGATAATTCACCCCTCCACTTT

j_gene: TRBJ2-3
d_gene: -
abundance: -
v_gene: TRBV6-5
CDR3aa: CASSPYVGADTQYF
CDR3nt: TGTGCCAGCAGCCCCTATGTGGGGGCAGATACGCAGTATTTT

j_gene: TRBJ2-7
d_gene: TRBD2
abundance: -
v_gene: TRBV5-1
CDR3aa: CASSLGGTSLHEQYF
CDR3nt: TGCGCCAGCAGCCTGGGCGGGACTAGCTTGCACGAGCAGTACTTC

j_gene: TRBJ1-2
d_gene: TRBD1
abundance: -
v_gene: TRBV7-9
CDR3aa: CASSSLGTENYGYTF
CDR3nt: TGTGCCAGCAGCTCCTTAGGGACAGAGAACTATGGCTACACCTTC

j_gene: TRBJ2-5
d_gene: -
abundance: -
v_gene: TRBV5-4
CDR3aa: CASSLGTGLSQETQYF
CDR3nt: TGTGCCAGCAGCTTGGGTACGGGACTCTCCCAAGAGACCCAGTACTTC

j_gene: TRBJ2-7
d_gene: -
abundance: -
v_gene: TRBV5-1
CDR3aa: CASSLANEQYF
CDR3nt: TGCGCCAGCAGCTTGGCCAACGAGCAGTACTTC

j_gene: TRBJ2-7
d_gene: TRBD2
abundance: -
v_gene: TRBV5-1
CDR3aa: CASSWGLAGEQYF
CDR3nt: TGCGCCAGCAGCTGGGGACTAGCTGGCGAGCAGTACTTC

j_gene: TRBJ1-2
d_gene: -
abundance: -
v_gene: TRBV7-2
CDR3aa: CASSLGDGSFYGYTF
CDR3nt: TGTGCCAGCAGCTTAGGAGACGGTTCCTTCTATGGCTACACCTTC

j_gene: TRBJ1-1
d_gene: -
abundance: -
v_gene: TRBV5-1
CDR3aa: CASTPGGEGTEAFF
CDR3nt: TGCGCCAGCACCCCGGGAGGGGAGGGGACTGAAGCTTTCTTT

j_gene: TRBJ1-3
d_gene: TRBD1
abundance: -
v_gene: TRBV2
CDR3aa: CASTGATGNTIYF
CDR3nt: TGTGCCAGTACAGGGGCTACTGGAAACACCATATATTTT

j_gene: TRBJ1-6
d_gene: TRBD1
abundance: -
v_gene: TRBV18
CDR3aa: CASSSLGTGDSPLHF
CDR3nt: TGTGCCAGCTCAAGTCTTGGTACAGGGGATTCACCCCTCCACTTT

j_gene: TRBJ2-3
d_gene: TRBD1
abundance: -
v_gene: TRBV19
CDR3aa: CASSISDRGRDTQYF
CDR3nt: TGTGCCAGTAGTATATCGGACAGGGGAAGAGATACGCAGTATTTT